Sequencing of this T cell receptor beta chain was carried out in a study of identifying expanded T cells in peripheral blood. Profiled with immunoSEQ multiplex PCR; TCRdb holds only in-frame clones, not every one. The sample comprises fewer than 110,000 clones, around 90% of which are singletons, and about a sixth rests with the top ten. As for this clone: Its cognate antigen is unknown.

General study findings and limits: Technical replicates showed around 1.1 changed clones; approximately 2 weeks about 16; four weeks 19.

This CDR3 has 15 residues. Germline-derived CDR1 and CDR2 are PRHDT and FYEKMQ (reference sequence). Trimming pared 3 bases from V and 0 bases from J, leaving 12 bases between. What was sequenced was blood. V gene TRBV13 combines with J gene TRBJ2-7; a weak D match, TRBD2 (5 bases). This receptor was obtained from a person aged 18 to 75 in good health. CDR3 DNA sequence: TGTGCCAGCAGCTTCCCGAGCGGCGTCTCCTACGAGCAGTACTTC. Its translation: CASSFPSGVSYEQYF. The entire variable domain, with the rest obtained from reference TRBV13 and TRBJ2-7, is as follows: AAGVIQSPRHLIKEKRETATLKCYPIPRHDTVYWYQQGPGQDPQFLISFYEKMQSDKGSIPDRFSAQQFSDYHSELNMSSLELGDSALYFCASSFPSGVSYEQYFGPGTRLTVT.